The rows below give T cell receptor beta chains drawn from one sample of a study of blood T cell repertoires in COVID-19. TCRdb's table, derived via immunoSEQ multiplex PCR, lists solely in-frame clones and lacks some. The table records approximately 260,000 clones, approximately 83% of them present only once. Sequencing input: PBMCs or T cells enriched from blood (not recorded which). Receptors were obtained from a man aged 45-60 years who had recovered from COVID-19. Each CDR3 is given with its conserved first and last residue. D genes are given only for firm matches. Where a row states a size, it is once, few, many or the class of an expanded clone; other rows omit it.

d_gene: TRBD1
v_gene: TRBV6-2/TRBV6-3
len: 17
j_gene: TRBJ2-5
abundance: .
CDR3aa: CASSLRRQGAIKETQYF
CDR3nt: TGTGCCAGCAGCCTTAGAAGACAGGGGGCCATCAAAGAGACCCAGTACTTC

d_gene: .
v_gene: TRBV5-1
len: 14
j_gene: TRBJ2-2
abundance: .
CDR3aa: CASSLDLTARELFF
CDR3nt: TGCGCCAGCAGCTTGGATCTGACAGCGCGGGAGCTGTTTTTT

d_gene: .
v_gene: TRBV19
len: 14
j_gene: TRBJ1-5
abundance: .
CDR3aa: CASSSRGSNQPQHF
CDR3nt: TGTGCCAGTAGTTCCAGGGGTAGCAATCAGCCCCAGCATTTT

d_gene: .
v_gene: TRBV18
len: 13
j_gene: TRBJ1-6
abundance: .
CDR3aa: CASTAHQNSPLHF
CDR3nt: TGTGCCAGCACAGCTCACCAGAATTCACCCCTCCACTTT

d_gene: .
v_gene: TRBV4-2
len: 17
j_gene: TRBJ1-4
abundance: once
CDR3aa: CASSKGGTRGSNEKLFF
CDR3nt: TGTGCCAGCTCAAAAGGGGGAACTCGCGGGTCTAATGAAAAACTGTTTTTT

d_gene: .
v_gene: TRBV6-5
len: 14
j_gene: TRBJ1-1
abundance: .
CDR3aa: CASTFEGGSTEAFF
CDR3nt: TGTGCCAGCACTTTCGAGGGGGGGAGCACTGAAGCTTTCTTT

d_gene: TRBD2
v_gene: TRBV10-3
len: 15
j_gene: TRBJ2-1
abundance: .
CDR3aa: CATGGVAGDHNEQFF
CDR3nt: TGTGCCACCGGCGGGGTAGCGGGAGACCACAATGAGCAGTTCTTC

d_gene: .
v_gene: TRBV15
len: 15
j_gene: TRBJ1-5
abundance: .
CDR3aa: CATSPLAGPEEPQHF
CDR3nt: TGTGCCACCAGTCCCCTGGCGGGGCCCGAGGAGCCCCAGCATTTT

d_gene: .
v_gene: TRBV28
len: 15
j_gene: TRBJ2-2
abundance: few
CDR3aa: CASSFYSSNTGELFF
CDR3nt: TGTGCCAGCAGTTTCTACAGTTCGAACACCGGGGAGCTGTTTTTT

d_gene: .
v_gene: TRBV7-2
len: 17
j_gene: TRBJ2-1
abundance: .
CDR3aa: CASSFAPGSRSYNEQFF
CDR3nt: TGTGCCAGCAGCTTCGCTCCGGGATCGAGAAGCTACAATGAGCAGTTCTTC

d_gene: .
v_gene: TRBV10-3
len: 13
j_gene: TRBJ2-7
abundance: .
CDR3aa: CAISDKLVYEQYF
CDR3nt: TGTGCCATCAGTGACAAACTAGTTTACGAGCAGTACTTC

d_gene: .
v_gene: TRBV4-2
len: 15
j_gene: TRBJ1-6
abundance: .
CDR3aa: CASSQEGGANSPLHF
CDR3nt: TGTGCCAGCAGCCAGGAAGGTGGGGCTAATTCACCCCTCCACTTT

d_gene: .
v_gene: TRBV5-1
len: 15
j_gene: TRBJ2-3
abundance: .
CDR3aa: CASSLADTPTDTQYF
CDR3nt: TGCGCCAGCAGCTTGGCCGACACACCCACAGATACGCAGTATTTT

d_gene: .
v_gene: TRBV3-1/TRBV3-2
len: 15
j_gene: TRBJ2-7
abundance: .
CDR3aa: CASSQETRIGHEQYF
CDR3nt: TGTGCCAGCAGCCAAGAGACTAGGATAGGACACGAGCAGTACTTC

d_gene: TRBD1
v_gene: TRBV11-2
len: 13
j_gene: TRBJ2-7
abundance: .
CDR3aa: CASTGTASYEQYF
CDR3nt: TGTGCCAGCACCGGGACAGCCTCCTACGAGCAGTACTTC

d_gene: .
v_gene: TRBV27
len: 14
j_gene: TRBJ2-3
abundance: .
CDR3aa: CASSFTGGTDTQYF
CDR3nt: TGTGCCAGCAGTTTTACGGGGGGCACAGATACGCAGTATTTT

d_gene: .
v_gene: TRBV5-8
len: 13
j_gene: TRBJ1-2
abundance: .
CDR3aa: CASSLLRVYGYTF
CDR3nt: TGTGCCAGCAGCTTGCTCAGGGTCTATGGCTACACCTTC

d_gene: TRBD2
v_gene: TRBV11-2
len: 16
j_gene: TRBJ2-5
abundance: few
CDR3aa: CASSSSAAGGLRPQYF
CDR3nt: TGTGCCAGCAGCTCCTCAGCCGCGGGGGGCTTAAGGCCCCAGTACTTC

d_gene: TRBD1
v_gene: TRBV11-3
len: 16
j_gene: TRBJ1-3
abundance: .
CDR3aa: CASSLGQGLSGNTIYF
CDR3nt: TGTGCCAGCAGCTTAGGACAGGGGCTCTCTGGAAACACCATATATTTT

d_gene: .
v_gene: TRBV20-1
len: 11
j_gene: TRBJ1-1
abundance: .
CDR3aa: CSASQGTEAFF
CDR3nt: TGCAGTGCTAGTCAGGGTACTGAAGCTTTCTTT

d_gene: TRBD1
v_gene: TRBV6-5
len: 14
j_gene: TRBJ2-7
abundance: .
CDR3aa: CASKTGQGAYEQYF
CDR3nt: TGTGCCAGCAAAACGGGACAGGGGGCCTACGAGCAGTACTTC

d_gene: .
v_gene: TRBV27
len: 12
j_gene: TRBJ2-1
abundance: .
CDR3aa: CASSAPRGTQFF
CDR3nt: TGTGCCAGCAGTGCCCCTCGGGGGACCCAGTTCTTC

d_gene: .
v_gene: TRBV9
len: 14
j_gene: TRBJ2-2
abundance: few
CDR3aa: CASSPPRGTGELFF
CDR3nt: TGTGCCAGCAGCCCCCCCCGGGGCACCGGGGAGCTGTTTTTT